What follows describes a single TCR beta chain. Sequencing used immunoSEQ multiplex PCR; TCRdb keeps in-frame clones, though not all of them. Among around 95,000 clones listed, 90% to 95% were seen once. There are 14 residues in the CDR3. From germline, CDR1 is LNHDA and CDR2 SQIVND (reference sequence). Unmatched junction bases numbered 5, after V lost 3 bases and J lost 4 bases. The sample originates from a study of T cell changes during pregnancy in multiple sclerosis. Material: peripheral blood, obtained after pregnancy. The chain recombines TRBV19 with TRBJ2-5, with 7 bases that match TRBD2. This sequence was found in a female donor in good health, enrolled as a control in a pregnancy study. The CDR3 DNA is TGTGCCAGTAGTATTGCGGGAGTAACAGAGACCCAGTACTTC. Amino acids: CASSIAGVTETQYF.